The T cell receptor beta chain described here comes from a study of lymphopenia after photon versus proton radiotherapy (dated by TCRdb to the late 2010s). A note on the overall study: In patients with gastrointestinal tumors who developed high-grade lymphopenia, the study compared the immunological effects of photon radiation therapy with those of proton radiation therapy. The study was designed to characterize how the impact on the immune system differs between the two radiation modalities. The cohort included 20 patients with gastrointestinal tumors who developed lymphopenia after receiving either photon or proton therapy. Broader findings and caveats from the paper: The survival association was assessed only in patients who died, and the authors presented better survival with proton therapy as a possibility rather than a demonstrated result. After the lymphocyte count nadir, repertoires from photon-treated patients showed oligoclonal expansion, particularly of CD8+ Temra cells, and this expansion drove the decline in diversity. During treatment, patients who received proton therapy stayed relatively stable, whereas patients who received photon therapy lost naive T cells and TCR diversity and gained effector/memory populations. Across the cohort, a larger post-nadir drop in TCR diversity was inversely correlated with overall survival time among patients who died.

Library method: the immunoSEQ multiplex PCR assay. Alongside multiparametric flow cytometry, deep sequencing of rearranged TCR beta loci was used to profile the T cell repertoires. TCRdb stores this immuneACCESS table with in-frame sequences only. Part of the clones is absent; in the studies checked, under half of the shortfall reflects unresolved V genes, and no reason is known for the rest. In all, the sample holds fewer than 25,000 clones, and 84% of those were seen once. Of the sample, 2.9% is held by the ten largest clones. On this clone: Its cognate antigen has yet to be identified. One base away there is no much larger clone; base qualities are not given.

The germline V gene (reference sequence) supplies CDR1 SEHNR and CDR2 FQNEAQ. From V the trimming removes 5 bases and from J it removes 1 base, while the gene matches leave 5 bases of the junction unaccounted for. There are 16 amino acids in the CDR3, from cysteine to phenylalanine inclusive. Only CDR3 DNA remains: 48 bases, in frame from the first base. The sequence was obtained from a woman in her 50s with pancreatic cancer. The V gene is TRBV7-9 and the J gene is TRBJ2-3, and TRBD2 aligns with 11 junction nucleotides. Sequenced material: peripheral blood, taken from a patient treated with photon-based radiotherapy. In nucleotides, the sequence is TGTGCCAGCAGCGGATTTAGCGGGGGGGGCACAGATACGCAGTATTTT. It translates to CASSGFSGGGTDTQYF.